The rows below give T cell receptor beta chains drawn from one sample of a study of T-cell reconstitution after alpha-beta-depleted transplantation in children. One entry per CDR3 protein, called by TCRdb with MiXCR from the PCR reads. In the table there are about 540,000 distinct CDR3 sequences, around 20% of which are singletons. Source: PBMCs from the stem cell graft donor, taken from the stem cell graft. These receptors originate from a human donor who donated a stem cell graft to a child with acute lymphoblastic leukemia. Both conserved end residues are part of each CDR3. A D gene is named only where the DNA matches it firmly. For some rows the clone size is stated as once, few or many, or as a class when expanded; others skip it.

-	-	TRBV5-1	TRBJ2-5	CASRVALQETQYF	TGCGCCAGCAGAGTAGCGCTTCAAGAGACCCAGTACTTC
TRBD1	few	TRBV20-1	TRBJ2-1	CSARVNRGYNEQFF	TGCAGTGCTAGAGTCAACAGGGGATACAATGAGCAGTTCTTC
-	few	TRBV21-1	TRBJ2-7	CASSKGTEGYEQYF	TGTGCCAGCAGCAAAGGGACGGAGGGCTACGAGCAGTACTTC
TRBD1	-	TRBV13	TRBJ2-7	CASSSLGTGSYEQYF	TGTGCCAGCAGCTCTCTGGGGACAGGAAGCTACGAGCAGTACTTC
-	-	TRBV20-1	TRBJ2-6	CSAQGSGANVLTF	TGCAGTGCGCAGGGGTCTGGGGCCAACGTCCTGACTTTC
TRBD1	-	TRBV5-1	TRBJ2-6	CASSVDRGLRGANVLTF	TGCGCCAGCAGCGTGGACAGGGGGTTAAGGGGGGCCAACGTCCTGACTTTC
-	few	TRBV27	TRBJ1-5	CASSFQGRGQPQHF	TGTGCCAGCAGTTTTCAGGGGCGCGGTCAGCCCCAGCATTTT
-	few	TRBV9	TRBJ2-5	CASSVYDQGQETQYF	TGTGCCAGCAGCGTGTACGACCAGGGCCAAGAGACCCAGTACTTC
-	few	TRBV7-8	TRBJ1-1	CASSPKRDPSRMNTEAFF	TGTGCCAGCAGCCCGAAAAGGGACCCCTCCCGGATGAACACTGAAGCTTTCTTT
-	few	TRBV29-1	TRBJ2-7	CSARVNYEQYF	TGCAGCGCTCGCGTCAACTACGAGCAGTACTTC
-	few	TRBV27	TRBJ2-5	CASTPGGGETQYF	TGTGCCAGCACCCCCGGAGGGGGAGAGACCCAGTACTTC
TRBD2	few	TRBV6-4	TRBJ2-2	CASSATSVTGELFF	TGTGCCAGCAGTGCGACTAGCGTGACCGGGGAGCTGTTTTTT
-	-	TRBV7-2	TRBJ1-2	CASSQRTSRNYGYTF	TGTGCCAGCAGCCAAAGGACAAGCCGTAACTATGGCTACACCTTC
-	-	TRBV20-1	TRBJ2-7	CSARLAISPEQYF	TGCAGTGCTAGGTTGGCTATATCACCCGAGCAGTACTTC
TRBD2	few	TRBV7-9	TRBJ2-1	CADARASGRNYNEQFF	TGTGCCGATGCCCGAGCTAGCGGGAGAAACTACAATGAGCAGTTCTTC
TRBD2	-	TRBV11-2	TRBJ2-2	CASSLVWEGGTGELFF	TGTGCCAGCAGCTTAGTGTGGGAGGGAGGAACCGGGGAGCTGTTTTTT
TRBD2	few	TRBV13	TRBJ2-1	CASTSRFSGSRSYNEQFF	TGTGCCAGCACCTCACGGTTTAGCGGGAGTAGGTCCTACAATGAGCAGTTCTTC
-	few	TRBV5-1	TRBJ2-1	CASSLTAGNNEQFF	TGCGCCAGCAGCTTGACGGCAGGGAACAATGAGCAGTTCTTC
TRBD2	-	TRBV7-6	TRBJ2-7	CASSFPPALAGVEQYF	TGTGCCAGCAGCTTCCCCCCGGCACTAGCGGGAGTCGAGCAGTACTTC
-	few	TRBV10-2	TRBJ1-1	CASSESVDGWGAFF	TGCGCCAGCAGTGAGTCGGTCGACGGCTGGGGAGCTTTCTTT
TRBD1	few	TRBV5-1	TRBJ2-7	CASSLTEDRPYEQYF	TGCGCCAGCAGCTTGACCGAGGACAGGCCTTACGAGCAGTACTTC
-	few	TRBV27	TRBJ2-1	CASSLSPVANEQFF	TGTGCCAGCAGTTTATCTCCCGTGGCAAATGAGCAGTTCTTC
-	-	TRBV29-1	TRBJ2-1	CSVDNRGSLSYNEQFF	TGCAGCGTTGATAACAGAGGCTCCCTCTCCTACAATGAGCAGTTCTTC
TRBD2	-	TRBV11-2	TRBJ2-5	CASTGTSGRAQETQYF	TGTGCCAGCACCGGGACTAGCGGGAGGGCCCAAGAGACCCAGTACTTC
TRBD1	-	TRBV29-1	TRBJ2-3	CSTWDRGGTDTQYF	TGCAGCACCTGGGACAGGGGAGGCACAGATACGCAGTATTTT
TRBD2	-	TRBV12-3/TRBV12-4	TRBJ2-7	CASSPSLAGAPYEQYF	TGTGCCAGCAGTCCCTCTCTAGCGGGAGCGCCCTACGAGCAGTACTTC
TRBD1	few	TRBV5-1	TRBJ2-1	CASSSRQGFDEQFF	TGCGCCAGCAGCTCCCGACAGGGGTTCGATGAGCAGTTCTTC
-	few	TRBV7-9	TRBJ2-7	CAIISSVSMSNEQYF	TGTGCCATAATTTCTAGCGTCTCTATGTCGAACGAGCAGTACTTC
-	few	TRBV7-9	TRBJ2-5	CASSAPSYQETQYF	TGTGCCAGCAGCGCACCTTCGTACCAAGAGACCCAGTACTTC
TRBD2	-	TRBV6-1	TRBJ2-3	CASSEGLAGTDTQYF	TGTGCCAGCAGTGAAGGGCTAGCGGGCACAGATACGCAGTATTTT